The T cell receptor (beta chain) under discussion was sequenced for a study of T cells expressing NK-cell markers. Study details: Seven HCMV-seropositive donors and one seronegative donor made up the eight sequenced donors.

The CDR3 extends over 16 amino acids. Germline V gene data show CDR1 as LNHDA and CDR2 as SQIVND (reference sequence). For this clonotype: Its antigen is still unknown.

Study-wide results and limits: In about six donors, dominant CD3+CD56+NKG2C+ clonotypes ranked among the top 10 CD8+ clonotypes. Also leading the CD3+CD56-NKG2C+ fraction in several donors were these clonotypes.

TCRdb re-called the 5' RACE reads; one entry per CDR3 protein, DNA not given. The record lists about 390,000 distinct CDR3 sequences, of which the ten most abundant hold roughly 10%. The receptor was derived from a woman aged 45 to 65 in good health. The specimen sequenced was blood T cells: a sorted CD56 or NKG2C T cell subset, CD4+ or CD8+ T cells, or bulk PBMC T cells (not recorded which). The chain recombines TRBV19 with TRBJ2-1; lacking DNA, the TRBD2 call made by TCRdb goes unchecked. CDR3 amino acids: CASSIVASGSINEQFF.